This entry features one T cell receptor (beta chain) sequence. Original handling: Counts of nucleated cells, estimated from reference gene primer amplification, were obtained. Generated by immunoSEQ multiplex PCR, the TCRdb table keeps only in-frame clones and is missing some. Clone size and the V and J calls come from that table; the DNA yielded D and trimming. The table has under 300,000 clones, approximately 90% seen once. V lost 2 bases to trimming and J lost 4 bases, with 16 bases between them. This CDR3 contains 16 residues. Germline lookup yields CDR1 SGHRS and CDR2 YFSETQ. This sample is drawn from a study of blood T cell repertoires in COVID-19. Looking at the study overall: COVID-19 samples, acute and convalescent, were from the United States, Italy and Spain.

The specimen was peripheral blood. J is TRBJ2-4 and V is TRBV5-1, with D possibly being TRBD1 (5 bases). This sequence originates from a woman in her thirties or forties who had recovered from COVID-19. Here the CDR3 reads CASSLSDRAPKNIQYF. In DNA form, the CDR3 reads TGCGCCAGCAGCTTATCTGACAGAGCGCCTAAAAACATTCAGTACTTC.